This T cell receptor beta chain comes out of a study of regulatory T cells in long-lasting Graves disease. Sequencing libraries for TCR beta were prepared with iRepertoire HTBI primers and Arm-PCR of CDR3 regions. TCRdb re-derived calls from the multiplex PCR reads in MiXCR, one entry per CDR3 protein. The sample comprises 350,000 to 400,000 distinct CDR3 sequences, roughly 15% of which are singletons, and around 20% rests with the top ten. V was cut by 2 bases and J by 7 bases, with 15 bases left in between. Germline CDR1 reads SEHNR; CDR2 reads FQNEAQ (reference sequence). This CDR3 comprises 15 residues. This clonotype was counted only a few times. The antigen is not known. Specified time point: newly diagnosed GD, antithyroid drugs for less than 3 months. Generation of the TCR library employed RNA extracted from PBMCs. Study findings and constraints: Among samples with persistent disease, TRBV28, TRBJ1-2 and TRBJ2-5 were favored.

The same data also went into a second study, on T cells in Graves' hyperthyroidism and ophthalmopathy. That report adds: Graves' hyperthyroidism qualified as stable when ophthalmopathy did not progress within 18 months. RT-PCR in the first round (using the HTBI primer set) targeted the TCR CDR3. Most thyroid clonotypes with frequency above 0.001 were detected in blood.

The TCR comes from a woman between 18 and 30 years old with Graves disease. V gene TRBV7-9 combines with J gene TRBJ2-1, with D maybe TRBD2 (6 bases). The material was peripheral blood mononuclear cells (PBMCs), obtained at new diagnosis, from a patient treated with antithyroid drugs. CDR3 region: CASSLTWGEGNEQFF. DNA of the CDR3: TGTGCCAGCAGCTTAACTTGGGGGGAAGGGAATGAGCAGTTCTTC. The full variable domain, completed using reference TRBV7-9 and TRBJ2-1, is DTGVSQNPRHKITKRGQNVTFRCDPISEHNRLYWYRQTLGQGPEFLTYFQNEAQLEKSRLLSDRFSAERPKGSFSTLEIQRTEQGDSAMYLCASSLTWGEGNEQFFGPGTRLTVL.